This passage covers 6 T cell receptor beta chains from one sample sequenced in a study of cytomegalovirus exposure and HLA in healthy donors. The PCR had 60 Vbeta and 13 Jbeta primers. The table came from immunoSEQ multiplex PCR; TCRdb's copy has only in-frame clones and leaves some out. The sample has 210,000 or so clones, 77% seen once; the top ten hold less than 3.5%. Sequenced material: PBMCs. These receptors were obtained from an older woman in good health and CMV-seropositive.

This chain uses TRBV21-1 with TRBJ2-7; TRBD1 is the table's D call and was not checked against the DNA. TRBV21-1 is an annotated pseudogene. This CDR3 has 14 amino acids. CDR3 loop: CASRGQGGTYEQYF. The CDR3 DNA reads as TGTGCCAGCAGGGGACAGGGTGGAACCTACGAGCAGTACTTC.

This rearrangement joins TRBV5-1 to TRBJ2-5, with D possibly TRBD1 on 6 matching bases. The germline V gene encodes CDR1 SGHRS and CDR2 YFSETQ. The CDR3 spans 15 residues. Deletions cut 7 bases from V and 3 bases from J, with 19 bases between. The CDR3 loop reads CASRSVGALEETQYF. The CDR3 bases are TGCGCCAGCCGCTCGGTGGGGGCTCTTGAAGAGACCCAGTACTTC.

CDR3 amino acids: CAWSVQENTEAFF. CDR3 DNA sequence: TGTGCCTGGAGTGTACAGGAGAACACTGAAGCTTTCTTT. The chain recombines TRBV30 with TRBJ1-1, with D possibly matching TRBD1 (5 bases). The CDR3 sequence is 13 residues long. The germline gives CDR1 GTSNPN, CDR2 SVGIG (reference sequence). V was trimmed by 0 bases and J by 1 base, leaving 6 bases between them.

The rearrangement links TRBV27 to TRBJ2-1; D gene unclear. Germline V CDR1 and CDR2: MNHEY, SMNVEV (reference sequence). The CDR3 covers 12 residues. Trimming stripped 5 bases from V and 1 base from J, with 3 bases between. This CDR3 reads CASSRSYNEQFF. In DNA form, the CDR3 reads TGTGCCAGCAGTCGGTCCTACAATGAGCAGTTCTTC.

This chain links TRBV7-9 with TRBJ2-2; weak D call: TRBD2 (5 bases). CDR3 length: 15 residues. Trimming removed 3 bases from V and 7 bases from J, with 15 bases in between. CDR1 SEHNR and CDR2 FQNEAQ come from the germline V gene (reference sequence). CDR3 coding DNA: TGTGCCAGCAGCTTGGGGAGCCGGGGTCACGGGGAGCTGTTTTTT. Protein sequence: CASSLGSRGHGELFF.

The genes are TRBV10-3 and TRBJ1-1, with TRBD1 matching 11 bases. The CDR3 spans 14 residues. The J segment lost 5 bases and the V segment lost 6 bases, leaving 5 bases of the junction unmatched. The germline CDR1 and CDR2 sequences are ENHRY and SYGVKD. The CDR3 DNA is TGTGCCATCAGGGATGGGACAGGGGGGACTGAAGCTTTCTTT. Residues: CAIRDGTGGTEAFF.